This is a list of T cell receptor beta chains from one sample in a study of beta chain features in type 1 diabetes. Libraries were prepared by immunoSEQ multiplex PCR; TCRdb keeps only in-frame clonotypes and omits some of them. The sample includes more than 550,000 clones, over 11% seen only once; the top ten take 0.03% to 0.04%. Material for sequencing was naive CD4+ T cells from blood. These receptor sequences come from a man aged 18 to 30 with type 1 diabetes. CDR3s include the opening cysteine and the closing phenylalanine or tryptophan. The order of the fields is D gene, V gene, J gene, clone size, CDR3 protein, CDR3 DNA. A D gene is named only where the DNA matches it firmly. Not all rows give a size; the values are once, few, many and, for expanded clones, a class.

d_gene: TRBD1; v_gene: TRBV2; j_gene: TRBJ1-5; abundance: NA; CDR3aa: CASSVGTGWQPQHF; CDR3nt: TGTGCCAGCAGTGTTGGGACAGGCTGGCAGCCCCAGCATTTT
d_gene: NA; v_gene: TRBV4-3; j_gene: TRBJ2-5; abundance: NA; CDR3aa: CASSQDPSGETQYF; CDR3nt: TGCGCCAGCAGCCAAGACCCCTCGGGAGAGACCCAGTACTTC
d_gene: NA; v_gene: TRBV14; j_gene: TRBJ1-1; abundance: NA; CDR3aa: CASSQNLQMNTEAFF; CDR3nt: TGTGCCAGCAGCCAAAATCTACAGATGAACACTGAAGCTTTCTTT
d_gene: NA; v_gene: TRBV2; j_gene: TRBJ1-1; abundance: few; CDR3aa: CASKWNTEAFF; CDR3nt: TGTGCCAGCAAGTGGAACACTGAAGCTTTCTTT
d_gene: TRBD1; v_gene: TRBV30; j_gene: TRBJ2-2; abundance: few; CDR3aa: CAWSAGQRPGELFF; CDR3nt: TGTGCCTGGAGTGCGGGACAGAGACCCGGGGAGCTGTTTTTT
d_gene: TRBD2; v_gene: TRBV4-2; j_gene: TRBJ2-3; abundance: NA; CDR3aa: CASSQDPASGNPDTQYF; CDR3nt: TGTGCCAGCAGCCAAGATCCGGCTAGCGGGAACCCCGATACGCAGTATTTT
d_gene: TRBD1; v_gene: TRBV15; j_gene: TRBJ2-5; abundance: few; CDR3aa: CATSRDPTGVGVAQYF; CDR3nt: TGTGCCACCAGCAGAGACCCCACAGGGGTGGGAGTCGCCCAGTACTTC
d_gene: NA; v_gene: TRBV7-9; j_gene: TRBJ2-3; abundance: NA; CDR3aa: CASSLGQLTDTQYF; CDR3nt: TGTGCCAGCAGCCTCGGACAGCTCACAGATACGCAGTATTTT
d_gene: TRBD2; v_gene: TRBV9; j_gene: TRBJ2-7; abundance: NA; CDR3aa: CASSVGLAGHYEQYF; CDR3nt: TGTGCCAGCAGCGTAGGGCTAGCGGGACACTACGAGCAGTACTTC
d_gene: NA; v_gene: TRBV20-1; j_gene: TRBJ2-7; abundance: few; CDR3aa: CSAGLSYEQYF; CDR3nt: TGCAGTGCTGGCCTCTCCTACGAGCAGTACTTC
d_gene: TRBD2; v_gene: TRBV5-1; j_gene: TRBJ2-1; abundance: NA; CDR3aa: CASSFPAGGPYNEQFF; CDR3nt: TGCGCCAGCAGCTTCCCAGCGGGAGGGCCTTACAATGAGCAGTTCTTC
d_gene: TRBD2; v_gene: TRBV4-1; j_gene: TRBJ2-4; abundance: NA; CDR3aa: CASSPPSGGLKNIQYF; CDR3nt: TGCGCCAGCAGCCCGCCTAGCGGGGGCCTTAAAAACATTCAGTACTTC
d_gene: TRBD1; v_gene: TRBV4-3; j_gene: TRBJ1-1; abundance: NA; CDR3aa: CASSPDRANTEAFF; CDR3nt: TGCGCCAGCAGCCCGGACAGGGCCAACACTGAAGCTTTCTTT
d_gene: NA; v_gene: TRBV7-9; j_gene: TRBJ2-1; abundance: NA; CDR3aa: CASSSFTVNEQFF; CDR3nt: TGTGCCAGCAGCTCCTTCACGGTCAATGAGCAGTTCTTC
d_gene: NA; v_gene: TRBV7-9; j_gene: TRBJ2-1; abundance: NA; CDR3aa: CASSLEGTSYNEQFF; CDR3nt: TGTGCCAGCAGCTTAGAGGGGACCTCTTACAATGAGCAGTTCTTC
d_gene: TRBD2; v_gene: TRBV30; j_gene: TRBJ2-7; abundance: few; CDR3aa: CAWTRGGLAGVKSYEQYF; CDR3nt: TGTGCCTGGACTAGGGGAGGACTAGCGGGAGTGAAGAGCTACGAGCAGTACTTC
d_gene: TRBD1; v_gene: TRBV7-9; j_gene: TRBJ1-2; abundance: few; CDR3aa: CASEGAVTNYGYTF; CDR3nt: TGTGCCAGCGAGGGGGCAGTAACCAACTATGGCTACACCTTC
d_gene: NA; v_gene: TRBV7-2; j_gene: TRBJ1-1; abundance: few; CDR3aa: CASSPHVENTEAFF; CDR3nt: TGTGCCAGCAGCCCCCATGTGGAGAACACTGAAGCTTTCTTT
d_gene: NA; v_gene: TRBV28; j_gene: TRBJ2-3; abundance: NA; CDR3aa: CASQTGTASTDTQYF; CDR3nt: TGTGCCAGCCAAACCGGGACGGCTAGCACAGATACGCAGTATTTT
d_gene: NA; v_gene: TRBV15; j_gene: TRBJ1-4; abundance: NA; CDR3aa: CATSRGLEKLFF; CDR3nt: TGTGCCACCAGCAGAGGGTTGGAAAAACTGTTTTTT
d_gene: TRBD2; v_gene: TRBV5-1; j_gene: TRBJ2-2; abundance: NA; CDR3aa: CASSLLAGITGELFF; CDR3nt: TGCGCCAGCAGCTTACTAGCGGGGATCACCGGGGAGCTGTTTTTT
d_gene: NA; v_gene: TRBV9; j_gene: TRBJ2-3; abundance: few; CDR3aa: CASSVVGGRDTQYF; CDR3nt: TGTGCCAGCAGCGTAGTCGGGGGGCGGGATACGCAGTATTTT
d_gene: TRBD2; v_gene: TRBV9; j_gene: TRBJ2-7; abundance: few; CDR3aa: CASSSRGLAGIEEQYF; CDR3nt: TGTGCCAGCAGCTCCAGGGGCCTAGCGGGGATAGAAGAGCAGTACTTC
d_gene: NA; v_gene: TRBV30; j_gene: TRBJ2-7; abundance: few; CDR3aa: CAWTGLASYEQYF; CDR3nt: TGTGCCTGGACCGGCCTAGCCTCCTACGAGCAGTACTTC
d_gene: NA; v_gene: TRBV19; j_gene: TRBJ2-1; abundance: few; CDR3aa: CASSIRREHEQFF; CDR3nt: TGTGCCAGTAGTATCCGCCGTGAACATGAGCAGTTCTTC
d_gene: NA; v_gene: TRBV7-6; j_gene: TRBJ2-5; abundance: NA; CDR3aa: CASSKQETQYF; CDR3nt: TGTGCCAGCAGTAAGCAAGAGACCCAGTACTTC
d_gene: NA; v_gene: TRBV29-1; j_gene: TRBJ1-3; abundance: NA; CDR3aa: CSVETGFSGNTIYF; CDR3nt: TGCAGCGTGGAGACAGGTTTCTCTGGAAACACCATATATTTT
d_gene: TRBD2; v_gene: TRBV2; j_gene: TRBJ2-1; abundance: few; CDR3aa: CASSVGLAGGGEQFF; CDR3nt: TGTGCCAGCAGTGTTGGACTAGCGGGAGGGGGTGAGCAGTTCTTC
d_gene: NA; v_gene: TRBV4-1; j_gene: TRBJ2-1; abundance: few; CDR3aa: CASSQGSVYTEQFF; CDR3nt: TGCGCCAGCAGCCAAGGGTCAGTGTACACTGAGCAGTTCTTC
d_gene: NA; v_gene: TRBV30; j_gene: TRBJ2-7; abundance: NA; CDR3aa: CAWGTLMDYEQYF; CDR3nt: TGTGCCTGGGGGACCTTGATGGACTACGAGCAGTACTTC
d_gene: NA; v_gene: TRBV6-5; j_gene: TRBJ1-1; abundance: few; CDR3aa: CASSSTERGTEAFF; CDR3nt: TGTGCCAGCAGTTCGACGGAGCGGGGCACTGAAGCTTTCTTT
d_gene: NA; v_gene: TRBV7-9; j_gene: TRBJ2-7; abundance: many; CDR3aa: CASSLDYEQYF; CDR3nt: TGTGCCAGCAGCTTAGACTACGAGCAGTACTTC
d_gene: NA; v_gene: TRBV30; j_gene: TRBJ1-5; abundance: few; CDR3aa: CACTPDSNQPQHF; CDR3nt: TGTGCCTGTACTCCCGATAGCAATCAGCCCCAGCATTTT
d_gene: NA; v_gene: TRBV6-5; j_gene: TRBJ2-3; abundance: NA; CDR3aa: CASSPRPTDTQYF; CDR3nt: TGTGCCAGCAGTCCGCGGCCCACAGATACGCAGTATTTT
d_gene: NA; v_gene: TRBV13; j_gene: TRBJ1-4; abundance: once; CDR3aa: CASSQWRGANSTNEKLFF; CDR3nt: TGTGCCAGCAGCCAGTGGCGAGGGGCCAATTCAACTAATGAAAAACTGTTTTTT
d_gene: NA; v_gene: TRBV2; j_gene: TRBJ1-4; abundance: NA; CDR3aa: CAASGGVATNEKLFF; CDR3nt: TGTGCCGCCTCGGGGGGAGTTGCAACTAATGAAAAACTGTTTTTT
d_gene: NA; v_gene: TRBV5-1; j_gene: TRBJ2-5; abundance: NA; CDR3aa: CASSTGLSEETQYF; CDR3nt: TGCGCCAGCAGCACCGGGCTTAGTGAAGAGACCCAGTACTTC
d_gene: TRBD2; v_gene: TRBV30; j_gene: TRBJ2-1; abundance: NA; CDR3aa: CAWSRGGLAGYNEQFF; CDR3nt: TGTGCCTGGAGTAGGGGTGGACTAGCGGGCTACAATGAGCAGTTCTTC
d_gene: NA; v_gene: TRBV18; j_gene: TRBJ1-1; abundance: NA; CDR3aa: CASSPYDVNTEAFF; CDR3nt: TGTGCCAGCTCACCATACGATGTGAACACTGAAGCTTTCTTT
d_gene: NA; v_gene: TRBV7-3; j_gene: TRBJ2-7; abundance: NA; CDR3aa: CASSPDPRVVPEEQYF; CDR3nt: TGTGCCAGCAGCCCCGACCCGCGCGTAGTTCCTGAGGAGCAGTACTTC
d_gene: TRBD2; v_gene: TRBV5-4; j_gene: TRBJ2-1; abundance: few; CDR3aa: CASSPRTSGGAREQFF; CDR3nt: TGTGCCAGCAGCCCCAGGACTAGCGGGGGGGCCCGGGAGCAGTTCTTC